Reported below is one T cell receptor (beta chain). This entry is derived from a study of blood T cell repertoires in COVID-19. Germline assignment: CDR1 LNHDA and CDR2 SQIVND (reference sequence). The CDR3 is made up of 16 amino acids. The V gene end was trimmed by 0 bases and the J gene end by 6 bases; junction bases not matched to a gene: 4. Sequenced by immunoSEQ multiplex PCR; TCRdb stores in-frame clones only, minus some. The repertoire has about 220,000 clones, 82% of them found once; the top ten carry approximately 3.6%. The V call is TRBV19, the J call TRBJ2-3, with 12 bases identical to TRBD2. The sample taken for sequencing was PBMCs or T cells enriched from blood (not recorded which). The origin of this receptor is an older woman who had recovered from COVID-19. The CDR3, as DNA: TGTGCCAGTAGTATAGACCTAGCGGGAGGGGTGGATACGCAGTATTTT. Translating gives CASSIDLAGGVDTQYF.